This T cell receptor beta chain was captured in a study of beta chain features in type 1 diabetes. Across the whole study: All samples together contributed almost 110,000,000 sorted cells for examination.

Looked up from germline, CDR1 is SGHAT and CDR2 is FQNNGV. The V end was cut by 5 bases, the J end by 1 base, with 11 bases between. The CDR3 consists of 14 residues. The whole isolated RNA underwent reverse transcription, so sequencing captured expressed TCRB transcripts. Here immunoSEQ multiplex PCR was the method, and the copy in TCRdb shows in-frame clones only, minus some. The sample has about 260,000 clones; less than 30% are singletons. Study-level findings and limits: VDJ junctions sequenced from type 1 diabetes patients showed fewer insertions and more deletions. For Type 1 diabetes patients, all four CD4+ subsets carried TCRB CDR3s that were moderately but significantly shorter.

This clone has just a few counts. Antigen specificity is unknown. The clonotype originates from a woman aged 25 to 39 with type 1 diabetes. V usage is TRBV11-2 and J usage is TRBJ1-2; TRBD1 might be the D (5 bases). Sequencing was performed on naive CD4+ T cells from blood. CDR3 in amino acids: CASSIGGVNYGYTF. The CDR3 coding sequence is TGTGCCAGCAGCATCGGGGGGGTTAACTATGGCTACACCTTC.